Shown below are 30 T cell receptor beta chains from a single sample sequenced in a study of blood T cell repertoires in COVID-19. Method: immunoSEQ multiplex PCR; TCRdb's copy keeps in-frame clones and lacks some. Counted here are about 230,000 clones, 85% to 90% occurring once; the ten biggest clones make up roughly a sixth. The sample comprised PBMCs or T cells enriched from blood (not recorded which). Receptors originate from a man aged 18 to 35 who had recovered from COVID-19.

The genes are TRBV6-5 and TRBJ2-7; D unresolved. Per the germline V gene, CDR1 is MNHEY and CDR2 is SVGAGI. This CDR3 is 13 amino acids long. V was shortened by 2 bases and J by 2 bases, with 7 bases between the two germline ends. CDR3 coding DNA: TGTGCCAGCAGTTACGCTCTACCCTACGAGCAGTACTTC. Translating gives CASSYALPYEQYF.

This clone came up once. The chain is built from TRBV10-2 and TRBJ2-3, with D possibly being TRBD2 (6 bases). Trimming stripped 10 bases from V and 5 bases from J, with 19 bases between. CDR3 length equals 14 residues. CDR1 and CDR2 from the germline V gene are WSHSY and SAAADI. The DNA for the CDR3 is TGCGCCACGGGGGAGCAGCTGCCAGGAGATACGCAGTATTTT. Its translation: CATGEQLPGDTQYF.

Only a few counts were recorded for this clone. V usage is TRBV6-4 and J usage is TRBJ1-5; a weak D match, TRBD1 (6 bases). The CDR3 length is 15 residues. V dropped 10 bases and J dropped 1 base, with 17 bases sitting between them. Germline lookup yields CDR1 MRHNA and CDR2 SNTAGT. CDR3 bases: TGTGCCACCCAGGGGAGAAACAGCAGCAATCAGCCCCAGCATTTT. Translating it yields CATQGRNSSNQPQHF.

The chain is built from TRBV3-1 (or the pseudogene TRBV3-2) and TRBJ1-1, with TRBD1 identical over 9 bases. The V segment lost 4 bases and the J segment 5 bases; nucleotides outside the gene matches: 8. Germline V CDR1 and CDR2: LGHDT, YNNKEL (reference sequence). The CDR3 loop spans 15 amino acids. The CDR3 reads CASSPDRGDKTEAFF. For the CDR3, the DNA is TGTGCCAGCAGCCCTGACAGGGGGGATAAGACTGAAGCTTTCTTT.

The genes are TRBV25-1 and TRBJ1-3; no reliable D call. The V gene's germline CDR1 is MGHDK and CDR2 SYGVNS. This CDR3 region has 16 residues. Between the trimmed V and J ends, which lost 3 bases and 2 bases, there was a span of 14 bases. CDR3 loop: CASSDGQPMAGNTIYF. The CDR3 DNA sequence: TGTGCCAGCAGTGATGGGCAGCCGATGGCTGGAAACACCATATATTTT.

V and J are TRBV24-1 and TRBJ1-2, with D possibly matching TRBD1 (5 bases). V was pared by 7 bases and J by 7 bases, with 18 bases between. The CDR3 covers 14 residues. Germline V lookup: CDR1 KGHDR, CDR2 SFDVKD. The DNA for the CDR3 is TGTGCCACCAGGCCCACGTCAGGGTTAGGTGGCTACACCTTC. It specifies CATRPTSGLGGYTF.

This rearrangement joins TRBV5-1 to TRBJ2-7; 9 nucleotides align to TRBD1. V dropped 3 bases and J dropped 7; count of bases not matched to a gene: 14. CDR3 size: 16 residues. Germline loops: CDR1 SGHRS, CDR2 YFSETQ. The CDR3 sequence: CASSWGPGTGTGEQYF. DNA for the CDR3: TGCGCCAGCAGCTGGGGTCCCGGGACAGGGACTGGGGAGCAGTACTTC.

The chain links TRBV5-5 to TRBJ2-3; 8 bases are shared with TRBD1. CDR3 length equals 17 residues. Germline V gene data show CDR1 as SGHKS and CDR2 as YYEKEE (reference sequence). After removal of 1 base from V and 6 bases from J, the junction contained 13 bases not matched to a gene. CDR3 in DNA: TGTGCCAGCAGCTTGTCGATTGGCCAGGGGGCGATGGATACGCAGTATTTT. Encoded protein: CASSLSIGQGAMDTQYF.

The chain links TRBV4-1 to TRBJ1-1; D might be TRBD1 (5 bases). The CDR3 is 13 residues long. V was cut by 6 bases and J by 6 bases, with 14 bases left in between. The germline CDR1 and CDR2 sequences are MGHRA and YSYEKL. Here the CDR3 reads CASSQTGLSEAFF. CDR3 nucleotide sequence: TGCGCCAGCAGTCAAACAGGATTATCTGAAGCTTTCTTT.

The chain combines TRBV7-3 with TRBJ2-1, with 12 bases that match TRBD2. With V trimmed by 2 bases and J by 5 bases, 7 bases remained unmatched. Germline loops: CDR1 SGHTA, CDR2 FQGTGA. The CDR3 runs to 17 residues. The CDR3 DNA reads as TGTGCCAGCAGCTTATCGACTAGCGGGAGAGATAACAATGAGCAGTTCTTC. This sequence encodes CASSLSTSGRDNNEQFF.

The gene calls are TRBV27 and TRBJ1-5; D possibly corresponds to TRBD1 (6 bases). CDR1 is MNHEY, CDR2 SMNVEV, per germline (reference sequence). The CDR3 spans 15 residues. Trimming took off 1 base at V and 9 bases at J, with 16 bases between the two ends. CDR3 amino acids: CASSLYGQGLGPQHF. CDR3 nucleotide sequence: TGTGCCAGCAGTTTATATGGGCAGGGGTTGGGGCCCCAGCATTTT.

This sequence joins TRBV10-2 and TRBJ1-2, with TRBD1 matching over 8 bases. The CDR3 loop spans 18 amino acids. Per the germline V gene, CDR1 is WSHSY and CDR2 is SAAADI. Trimming removed 6 bases from V and 0 bases from J; junction bases left unmatched: 15. In DNA, the CDR3 is TGCGCCAGCAGGAAGGGTCGGGACAGGAACTTAACTAACTATGGCTACACCTTC. It specifies CASRKGRDRNLTNYGYTF.

The chain combines TRBV28 with TRBJ2-2, with 7 positions matching TRBD1. The CDR3 is 13 amino acids. Germline CDR1 MDHEN, CDR2 SYDVKM. J was trimmed by 15 bases and V by 10 bases; bases with no gene match: 17. In DNA, the CDR3 is TGTGCCACTCCCGGAGGACAGGACGGACGTTTGTTTTTT. It is translated as CATPGGQDGRLFF.

This rearrangement joins TRBV18 to TRBJ1-1, with no clear D. The CDR3 extends over 15 amino acids. Germline-derived CDR1 and CDR2 are KGHSH and LQKENI. V was clipped by 3 bases and J by 2 bases, with 13 bases between them. The DNA for the CDR3 is TGTGCCAGCTCACCGAGCCAGGTGGTTAACACTGAAGCTTTCTTT. Translated: CASSPSQVVNTEAFF.

The genes are TRBV9 and TRBJ2-2; 9 bases line up with TRBD2. Germline CDR1 and CDR2: SGDLS and YYNGEE. The CDR3 totals 15 residues. Trimming at V came to 8 bases and at J to 7 bases, leaving 12 bases not matched to a gene. CDR3 amino acids: CASSRASGDHGELFF. The DNA of the CDR3 is TGTGCCAGTTCAAGGGCTAGCGGGGACCACGGGGAGCTGTTTTTT.

The rearrangement uses TRBV5-1 and TRBJ1-2, with D hard to call. Looked up from germline, CDR1 is SGHRS and CDR2 is YFSETQ. This CDR3 contains 12 residues. V was cut by 2 bases and J by 8 bases, with 10 bases left in between. This CDR3 reads CASSLGFGGYTF. The CDR3 DNA reads TGCGCCAGCAGCTTAGGCTTCGGGGGCTACACCTTC.

The chain links TRBV11-2 to TRBJ2-7; D is perhaps TRBD1 (5 bases). CDR3 length: 15 amino acids. In germline, CDR1 is SGHAT, CDR2 FQNNGV. Between the trimmed V and J ends, which lost 0 bases and 2 bases, there was a span of 11 bases. As DNA, the CDR3 is TGTGCCAGCAGCTTAGATTTTCGCAGGGCCTACGAGCAGTACTTC. Translated, it gives CASSLDFRRAYEQYF.

The rearrangement uses TRBV18 and TRBJ1-2; D is possibly TRBD1 (5 bases). The germline V gene has CDR1 KGHSH and CDR2 LQKENI. CDR3 length equals 14 residues. V was pared by 5 bases and J by 4 bases, with 14 bases between. The CDR3 sequence is CASSTMTDTYGYTF. In DNA, the CDR3 is TGTGCCAGCTCAACCATGACAGACACCTATGGCTACACCTTC. Supplemented by reference TRBV18 and TRBJ1-2, the full variable domain reads NAGVMQNPRHLVRRRGQEARLRCSPMKGHSHVYWYRQLPEEGLKFMVYLQKENIIDESGMPKERFSAEFPKEGPSILRIQQVVRGDSAAYFCASSTMTDTYGYTFGSGTRLTVV.

The CDR3 protein is CATSPGQDYGYTF. The CDR3 DNA is TGTGCCACCAGTCCGGGACAGGACTATGGCTACACCTTC. J is TRBJ1-2 and V is TRBV15, with 8 positions matching TRBD1. Germline V gene data show CDR1 as LNHNV and CDR2 as YYDKDF (reference sequence). CDR3 length: 13 amino acids. V lost 6 bases and J lost 3; bases outside the gene matches: 3.

This clone has a handful of counts. The gene calls are TRBV30 and TRBJ2-7, with 7 positions matching TRBD1. Germline V lookup: CDR1 GTSNPN, CDR2 SVGIG (reference sequence). J lost 3 bases, V lost 1 base, and 3 bases had no gene match. This CDR3 has 13 residues. The CDR3 loop reads CAWSGTGSYEQYF. DNA for the CDR3: TGTGCCTGGAGTGGGACAGGCAGCTACGAGCAGTACTTC. Variable domain in full (rest from reference TRBV30 and TRBJ2-7): SQTIHQWPATLVQPVGSPLSLECTVEGTSNPNLYWYRQAAGRGLQLLFYSVGIGQISSEVPQNLSASRPQDRQFILSSKKLLLSDSGFYLCAWSGTGSYEQYFGPGTRLTVT.

This rearrangement joins TRBV19 to TRBJ1-4, with TRBD1 identical over 7 bases. Germline CDR1 LNHDA, CDR2 SQIVND (reference sequence). This CDR3 region has 17 residues. The junction had 10 bases not matched to a gene; V was cut back by 6 bases and J by 0 bases. The CDR3 reads CASRSFEQGSTNEKLFF. The CDR3 DNA is TGTGCCAGTAGGTCTTTTGAACAGGGGTCAACTAATGAAAAACTGTTTTTT.

The V gene is TRBV5-1, the J gene TRBJ1-4; D is unresolved. V was trimmed by 0 bases and J by 4 bases, leaving 10 bases between them. The CDR3 is made up of 15 amino acids. Germline values: CDR1 SGHRS, CDR2 YFSETQ. The CDR3 loop is CASSLDARSNEKLFF. The CDR3 DNA reads as TGCGCCAGCAGCTTGGATGCTCGGAGTAATGAAAAACTGTTTTTT.

This clone appeared many times. J is TRBJ1-5 and V is TRBV5-6; 7 bases fit TRBD1. Looked up from germline, CDR1 is SGHDT and CDR2 is YYEEEE. The V and J ends lost 3 bases and 0 bases, in that order; junction bases with no gene match: 6. CDR3 length: 16 residues. CDR3 coding DNA: TGTGCCAGCAGCTCCAGGGGGACCCATAGCAATCAGCCCCAGCATTTT. Translated, it gives CASSSRGTHSNQPQHF.

This chain connects TRBV4-1 to TRBJ1-5; possibly TRBD1 for D (5 bases). V lost 0 bases and J 0 bases, leaving 18 bases between the germline ends. The CDR3 totals 19 residues. Germline loops: CDR1 MGHRA, CDR2 YSYEKL. CDR3 DNA sequence: TGCGCCAGCAGCCAAGATCTGGGCAGGGCGACTTATAGCAATCAGCCCCAGCATTTT. It translates to CASSQDLGRATYSNQPQHF.

The chain recombines TRBV9 with TRBJ2-1, with 11 nucleotides matching TRBD2. V dropped 4 bases and J dropped 6; count of bases not matched to a gene: 3. The V gene's germline CDR1 is SGDLS and CDR2 YYNGEE. This CDR3 contains 14 residues. The CDR3 sequence: CASSPGTSGNEQFF. The DNA of the CDR3 is TGTGCCAGCAGCCCAGGGACTAGCGGCAATGAGCAGTTCTTC.

The V gene is TRBV7-9, the J gene TRBJ1-6; D is perhaps TRBD1 (5 bases). The CDR3 runs 14 residues. Germline assignment: CDR1 SEHNR and CDR2 FQNEAQ (reference sequence). V shed 5 bases and J shed 8 bases, with 13 bases lying between them. DNA of the CDR3: TGTGCCAGCAGCCTGGGGGGGGGTCATTCACCCCTCCACTTT. This translates into CASSLGGGHSPLHF.

The chain joins TRBV19 to TRBJ1-1; 7 bases map to TRBD1. CDR3 length equals 17 residues. After removal of 4 bases from V and 1 base from J, the junction contained 12 bases not matched to a gene. Germline V gene data show CDR1 as LNHDA and CDR2 as SQIVND (reference sequence). The CDR3: CASSSTWNRGGNTEAFF. The CDR3 nucleotides read TGTGCCAGTAGTAGTACTTGGAACAGGGGTGGGAACACTGAAGCTTTCTTT.

This rearrangement joins TRBV7-6 to TRBJ2-3, with 11 bases fitting TRBD2. The CDR3 covers 17 residues. Trimming took 2 bases from V and 2 from J; bases not matched to a gene: 6. The germline V gene encodes CDR1 SGHVS and CDR2 FNYEAQ. The DNA for the CDR3 is TGTGCCAGCAGCTTAATGGGACTAGCGGTTTACACAGATACGCAGTATTTT. Translated, it gives CASSLMGLAVYTDTQYF.

V is TRBV7-9 and J is TRBJ1-1, with D possibly matching TRBD1 (6 bases). V gave up 8 bases and J gave up 0 bases, with 19 bases separating them. The length of the CDR3 is 16 residues. The germline V gene encodes CDR1 SEHNR and CDR2 FQNEAQ (reference sequence). CDR3 sequence (DNA): TGTGCCAGCGGAGAGGGGGATACCGGGGTGAACACTGAAGCTTTCTTT. Translation: CASGEGDTGVNTEAFF.

The chain uses TRBV5-1 and TRBJ2-1; a possible D gene is TRBD2 (6 bases). The CDR3 is 16 residues long. CDR1 and CDR2 (germline): SGHRS, YFSETQ. V lost 0 bases and J lost 3, with 13 bases in between. CDR3 bases: TGCGCCAGCAGCTTGGATCCCAGGGAGGTCTACAATGAGCAGTTCTTC. It yields the protein CASSLDPREVYNEQFF.